The 18 T cell receptor beta chains presented below share a single source sample, sequenced in a study of blood T cell repertoires in COVID-19. TCRdb's copy holds only in-frame clones and misses some; the assay was immunoSEQ multiplex PCR. The sample records 180,000 or so clones, approximately 90% being singletons. Material: PBMCs or T cells enriched from blood (not recorded which). The receptors stem from a woman under 30 who had recovered from COVID-19.

The chain recombines TRBV21-1 with TRBJ1-2. TRBV21-1 is deemed a pseudogene. The CDR3 sequence is 21 residues long. The CDR3 nucleotides read TGTGCCAGCAGCAAAGATCGACCGACGATCGGGGCCGGGAGTTGGGCCTATGGCTACACCTTC. It yields the protein CASSKDRPTIGAGSWAYGYTF.

As DNA, the CDR3 is TGTGCCAGCAGTTTAGCGACAGTACAAGAGACCCAGTACTTC. Encoded protein: CASSLATVQETQYF. The chain employs TRBV28 and TRBJ2-5, with D perhaps matching TRBD1 (5 bases). V lost 2 bases, J lost 2 bases, and 9 bases lay in between. The CDR3 consists of 14 residues. Germline-derived CDR1 and CDR2 are MDHEN and SYDVKM. Based on the CDR3 plus reference TRBV28 and TRBJ2-5, the full variable domain is DVKVTQSSRYLVKRTGEKVFLECVQDMDHENMFWYRQDPGLGLRLIYFSYDVKMKEKGDIPEGYSVSREKKERFSLILESASTNQTSMYLCASSLATVQETQYFGPGTRLLVL.

This rearrangement joins TRBV15 to TRBJ2-1; weak D call: TRBD2 (6 bases). CDR1 and CDR2 (germline): LNHNV, YYDKDF (reference sequence). The germline V and J ends were trimmed by 8 bases and 6 bases, with 8 bases remaining between them. The CDR3 runs 11 residues. CDR3 residues: CATEGGNEQFF. In DNA, the CDR3 is TGTGCCACCGAGGGAGGCAATGAGCAGTTCTTC.

This clone appeared once. V usage is TRBV5-4 and J usage is TRBJ1-1, with TRBD1 as a possible D gene (6 bases). With 4 bases removed from V and 7 bases from J, the gap between germline ends came to 11 bases. The CDR3 runs to 12 residues. Germline V gene lookup returns CDR1 SGHNT and CDR2 YYREEE (reference sequence). The CDR3 loop is CASSNGQSEAFF. For the CDR3, the DNA is TGTGCCAGCAGCAACGGACAGAGTGAAGCTTTCTTT.

The chain recombines TRBV4-2 with TRBJ2-1; TRBD2 agrees at 8 bases. Germline V CDR1 and CDR2: LGHNA, YNFKEQ. The junction had 6 bases not matched to a gene; V was cut back by 1 base and J by 4 bases. This CDR3 is built from 16 residues. CDR3 nucleotides: TGTGCCAGCAGCCAAGTGGGACTAGGAAGTTACAATGAGCAGTTCTTC. Translated, it gives CASSQVGLGSYNEQFF.

The table lists this clone with a few counts. The chain uses TRBV27 and TRBJ2-7; 8 bases are a match to TRBD1. Per the germline V gene, CDR1 is MNHEY and CDR2 is SMNVEV (reference sequence). This CDR3 is built from 15 residues. Trimming at V came to 6 bases and at J to 4 bases, leaving 11 bases not matched to a gene. CDR3 in DNA: TGTGCCAGCAGATCTCATCGGACAGGGAATTACGAGCAGTACTTC. Its protein is CASRSHRTGNYEQYF.

The chain couples TRBV5-5 to TRBJ2-5, with 8 nucleotides matching TRBD2. J gave up 2 bases and V 5 bases, and 14 bases lay outside the gene matches. This CDR3 spans 17 amino acids. CDR1 is SGHKS, CDR2 YYEKEE, per germline (reference sequence). CDR3 nucleotide sequence: TGTGCCAGCAGAGGACCAACTAGCGGAGGGGGGCAAGAGACCCAGTACTTC. This gives the protein CASRGPTSGGGQETQYF. The entire variable domain, with the rest obtained from reference TRBV5-5 and TRBJ2-5, is as follows: DAGVTQSPTHLIKTRGQQVTLRCSPISGHKSVSWYQQVLGQGPQFIFQYYEKEERGRGNFPDRFSARQFPNYSSELNVNALLLGDSALYLCASRGPTSGGGQETQYFGPGTRLLVL.

V gene TRBV7-2 combines with J gene TRBJ2-1; weak D call: TRBD2 (6 bases). The CDR3 has 16 amino acids. V was trimmed by 5 bases and J by 9 bases, leaving 23 bases between them. Germline CDR1 and CDR2: SGHTA and FQGNSA. CDR3 loop: CASSAASVSIRIEQFF. The CDR3 DNA follows: TGTGCCAGCAGCGCAGCTAGCGTCTCAATTAGGATTGAGCAGTTCTTC.

The chain joins TRBV30 to TRBJ2-7; 10 nucleotides align to TRBD1. This CDR3 contains 19 residues. Germline-derived CDR1 and CDR2 are GTSNPN and SVGIG (reference sequence). Unmatched junction bases numbered 18, after V lost 2 bases and J lost 2 bases. CDR3 in DNA: TGTGCCTGGAGTCGTACCATGCTCCTAGGGACAGGGGCCGCCTACGAGCAGTACTTC. Translated: CAWSRTMLLGTGAAYEQYF. The entire variable domain, with the rest obtained from reference TRBV30 and TRBJ2-7, is as follows: SQTIHQWPATLVQPVGSPLSLECTVEGTSNPNLYWYRQAAGRGLQLLFYSVGIGQISSEVPQNLSASRPQDRQFILSSKKLLLSDSGFYLCAWSRTMLLGTGAAYEQYFGPGTRLTVT.

This clone is a singleton in its sample. The genes are TRBV27 and TRBJ2-7; 10 nucleotides align to TRBD1. Germline lookup yields CDR1 MNHEY and CDR2 SMNVEV (reference sequence). This CDR3 comprises 13 residues. Unmatched junction bases numbered 6, after V lost 6 bases and J lost 7 bases. The CDR3 here is CASSSWTGGEQYF. DNA for the CDR3: TGTGCCAGCAGCTCTTGGACAGGGGGGGAGCAGTACTTC.

This chain connects TRBV27 to TRBJ2-5; no reliable D call. The CDR3 contains 13 residues. Germline V gene sequence: CDR1 MNHEY, CDR2 SMNVEV (reference sequence). The CDR3 nucleotides are TGTCCAACCTCGTTTGGGCAGCAAGAGACCCAGTACTTC. Amino acids: CPTSFGQQETQYF.

V usage is TRBV23-1 and J usage is TRBJ2-2; D is perhaps TRBD2 (5 bases). TRBV23-1 is treated as an ORF (open reading frame) with a function not yet certain. This CDR3 contains 15 residues. Trimming took 3 bases from V and 1 from J, leaving 9 bases between them. For the CDR3, the DNA is TGCGCCAGCAGTCATTCCGGGGAGAACACCGGGGAGCTGTTTTTT. This translates into CASSHSGENTGELFF.

The V and J genes are TRBV6-1 and TRBJ2-7; possible D gene TRBD1, 5 bases. The V gene's germline CDR1 is MNHNS and CDR2 SASEGT. The CDR3 sequence is 13 residues long. V was cut by 3 bases and J by 2 bases, with 8 bases left in between. As DNA, the CDR3 is TGTGCCAGCAGTGATAGGGGTACCTACGAGCAGTACTTC. Protein: CASSDRGTYEQYF.

The chain links TRBV6-5 to TRBJ2-2; D may be TRBD2 (6 bases). With 6 bases removed from V and 5 bases from J, the gap between germline ends came to 16 bases. The germline V gene has CDR1 MNHEY and CDR2 SVGAGI. The CDR3 spans 15 residues. This chain's CDR3 is CASSRAGIGTGELFF. The CDR3 nucleotides are TGTGCCAGCAGCCGGGCGGGAATTGGGACCGGGGAGCTGTTTTTT.

CDR3 DNA: TGTGCCAGCAGCTTGGCGGGAGCGGGGGTCGGCAATGAGCAGTTCTTC. This encodes CASSLAGAGVGNEQFF. The V and J genes are TRBV5-4 and TRBJ2-1; 8 bases line up with TRBD2. This CDR3 has 16 residues. Germline values: CDR1 SGHNT, CDR2 YYREEE (reference sequence). After removal of 0 bases from V and 6 bases from J, the junction contained 8 bases not matched to a gene. Combining the CDR3 with reference TRBV5-4 and TRBJ2-1 gives the whole variable domain ETGVTQSPTHLIKTRGQQVTLRCSSQSGHNTVSWYQQALGQGPQFIFQYYREEENGRGNFPPRFSGLQFPNYSSELNVNALELDDSALYLCASSLAGAGVGNEQFFGPGTRLTVL.

The CDR3 bases are TGTGCCAGCAGCTTAAGGGGGGAGACCCAGTACTTC. Encoded protein: CASSLRGETQYF. J is TRBJ2-5 and V is TRBV7-6, with D possibly matching TRBD1 (6 bases). Per germline, CDR1 SGHVS and CDR2 FNYEAQ. Deletions cut 2 bases from V and 5 bases from J, with 6 bases between. This CDR3 is built from 12 residues.

The rearrangement links TRBV2 to TRBJ2-5; 8 nucleotides align to TRBD2. CDR1 and CDR2 from the germline V gene are SNHLY and FYNNEI. With 2 bases clipped from V and 2 bases from J, the junction kept 4 bases outside the gene matches. This CDR3 contains 15 residues. The CDR3 reads CASSESGSWQETQYF. As DNA, the CDR3 is TGTGCCAGCAGTGAAAGCGGGAGTTGGCAAGAGACCCAGTACTTC. The full variable domain, completed using reference TRBV2 and TRBJ2-5, is EPEVTQTPSHQVTQMGQEVILRCVPISNHLYFYWYRQILGQKVEFLVSFYNNEISEKSEIFDDQFSVERPDGSNFTLKIRSTKLEDSAMYFCASSESGSWQETQYFGPGTRLLVL.

This clone showed up just once. CDR3 nucleotides: TGTGCCAGCAGCTTAAGGCAGGGGGCGCCCAATGAGCAGTTCTTC. Protein sequence: CASSLRQGAPNEQFF. The chain uses TRBV7-3 and TRBJ2-1, with 8 bases fitting TRBD1. Germline V gene sequence: CDR1 SGHTA, CDR2 FQGTGA. With V trimmed by 1 base and J by 6 bases, 5 bases remained unmatched. The CDR3 loop spans 15 amino acids.